Presented here are 5 T cell receptor beta chains from one specimen sequenced in a study of T cell changes during pregnancy in multiple sclerosis. Measured with immunoSEQ multiplex PCR; TCRdb has only the in-frame clones, and not every one. The sample has 80,000 to 95,000 clones; around 93% are singletons. The source was peripheral blood, collected in the third trimester of pregnancy. These receptors came from a female donor in good health, enrolled as a control in a pregnancy study.

The chain is built from TRBV2 and TRBJ2-3, with TRBD2 identical over 13 bases. This CDR3 has 18 amino acids. CDR1 and CDR2 (germline): SNHLY, FYNNEI. The J segment lost 3 bases and the V segment lost 4 bases, leaving 10 bases of the junction unmatched. The CDR3 DNA reads TGTGCCAGCAGTGGGACTAGCGGGAGTATGTTGGGTACAGATACGCAGTATTTT. The encoded protein is CASSGTSGSMLGTDTQYF.

The chain links TRBV18 to TRBJ2-7; TRBD1 is a possible D gene (6 bases). Germline CDR1 and CDR2: KGHSH and LQKENI. The CDR3 loop spans 15 amino acids. V lost 0 bases to trimming and J lost 5 bases, with 14 bases between them. This CDR3 reads CASSPPLYRENEQYF. Written as DNA, the CDR3 is TGTGCCAGCTCACCACCCCTATACAGGGAGAACGAGCAGTACTTC.

The chain links TRBV7-9 to TRBJ2-5, with 8 bases fitting TRBD2. Germline assignment: CDR1 SEHNR and CDR2 FQNEAQ (reference sequence). V lost 5 bases and J lost 5; bases outside the gene matches: 10. The CDR3 loop spans 15 amino acids. The CDR3 region has the DNA TGTGCCAGCAGCGTGACGACTAGCGCTCGGGAGACCCAGTACTTC. It is translated as CASSVTTSARETQYF.

The V gene is TRBV5-1, the J gene TRBJ1-1, with TRBD1 matching 8 bases. Per germline, CDR1 SGHRS and CDR2 YFSETQ. The length of the CDR3 is 14 residues. V shed 0 bases and J 4 bases; nucleotides not matched to a gene: 2. The CDR3 nucleotides read TGCGCCAGCAGCTTGGACAGGGGGAGCACTGAAGCTTTCTTT. Translated: CASSLDRGSTEAFF.

V gene TRBV5-1 combines with J gene TRBJ1-3; tentatively, D is TRBD1 (5 bases). Germline V lookup: CDR1 SGHRS, CDR2 YFSETQ. The CDR3 has 15 amino acids. The ends were cut back, 0 bases at V and 0 bases at J, with 7 bases in the middle. The CDR3 here is CASSLDGASGNTIYF. CDR3 sequence (DNA): TGCGCCAGCAGCTTGGATGGGGCCTCTGGAAACACCATATATTTT. The full variable domain, with the rest looked up from reference TRBV5-1 and TRBJ1-3, is KAGVTQTPRYLIKTRGQQVTLSCSPISGHRSVSWYQQTPGQGLQFLFEYFSETQRNKGNFPGRFSGRQFSNSRSEMNVSTLELGDSALYLCASSLDGASGNTIYFGEGSWLTVV.